This is a list of T cell receptor beta chains from one sample in a study of human T cells and chemical hapten exposure. TCRdb passed the RACE reads through MiXCR, listing each CDR3 protein once. The sample records 85,000 to 100,000 distinct CDR3 sequences, about an eighth being singletons. The material was whole blood, obtained in connection with sensitization to the hapten diphenylcyclopropenone (DPC). The receptors here all came from a woman in her thirties or forties with alopecia areata. Some clones in this sample may be carry-over from other donors' samples. CDR3s include the opening cysteine and the closing phenylalanine or tryptophan. D genes are given only for firm matches. The listing skips clone size in some rows; elsewhere it reads once, few, many or a size class.

D gene,V gene,clone size,J gene,CDR3 protein,CDR3 DNA
.,TRBV5-1,.,TRBJ2-3,CASSSSQSTDTQYF,TGCGCCAGCAGCTCCAGTCAAAGCACAGATACGCAGTATTTT
TRBD2,TRBV28,few,TRBJ2-2,CASSLYASGKSGELFF,TGTGCCAGCAGTTTATATGCTAGCGGGAAGTCCGGGGAGCTGTTTTTT
TRBD2,TRBV10-3,many,TRBJ2-7,CAITERERYEQYF,TGTGCCATCACCGAGCGGGAACGGTACGAGCAGTACTTC
.,TRBV7-9,.,TRBJ1-2,CASRDDSYGYTF,TGTGCCAGCAGGGACGACAGCTATGGCTACACCTTC
.,TRBV5-1,.,TRBJ2-1,CASRTGVSDEQFF,TGCGCCAGCAGGACGGGAGTCTCGGATGAGCAGTTCTTC
.,TRBV28,.,TRBJ2-7,CASSSRAPYEQYF,TGTGCCAGCAGTTCAAGGGCGCCCTACGAGCAGTACTTC
TRBD2,TRBV20-1,many,TRBJ2-7,CSAPTSGIPHEQYF,TGCAGTGCTCCAACTAGCGGGATTCCCCACGAGCAGTACTTC
.,TRBV6-1,.,TRBJ2-3,CASSVLATSTDTQYF,TGTGCCAGCAGTGTCTTAGCGACTAGCACAGATACGCAGTATTTT
TRBD1,TRBV2,many,TRBJ1-2,CASSTDRADGYTF,TGTGCCAGCAGTACTGACAGGGCCGACGGCTACACCTTC
.,TRBV6-5,.,TRBJ1-1,CASSSPTGTEAFF,TGTGCCAGCAGTTCTCCCACAGGGACTGAAGCTTTCTTT
.,TRBV25-1,.,TRBJ1-2,CASSPTGSRSNYGYTF,TGTGCCAGCAGCCCGACAGGTTCCCGCTCTAACTATGGCTACACCTTC
TRBD1,TRBV29-1,few,TRBJ2-1,CSVGSAGQGAEQFF,TGCAGCGTTGGGTCGGCGGGACAGGGGGCTGAGCAGTTCTTC
.,TRBV20-1,.,TRBJ2-1,CSARTQGNNYNEQFF,TGCAGTGCTAGAACGCAGGGGAATAACTACAATGAGCAGTTCTTC
.,TRBV7-6,.,TRBJ2-1,CASSSDNFNGQFF,TGTGCCAGCAGCTCAGATAATTTTAATGGGCAGTTCTTC
TRBD2,TRBV5-1,many,TRBJ2-2,CASSSSGSTGELFF,TGCGCCAGCAGCAGTAGCGGGTCTACCGGGGAGCTGTTTTTT
.,TRBV25-1,.,TRBJ2-7,CASSGQTYEQYF,TGTGCCAGCAGTGGACAGACCTACGAGCAGTACTTC
TRBD1,TRBV5-4,few,TRBJ2-1,CASSSGQGNYNEQFF,TGTGCCAGCAGCTCGGGACAGGGAAACTACAATGAGCAGTTCTTC
.,TRBV18,few,TRBJ1-2,CASSPGGSANYGYTF,TGTGCCAGCTCACCTGGAGGCAGTGCTAACTATGGCTACACCTTC
.,TRBV7-2,few,TRBJ2-3,CASSWLGNPGADTQYF,TGTGCCAGCAGCTGGCTAGGAAATCCCGGGGCAGATACGCAGTATTTT
TRBD1,TRBV7-9,few,TRBJ1-2,CASSQDREVYGYTF,TGTGCCAGCAGCCAGGACAGGGAGGTCTATGGCTACACCTTC
.,TRBV28,.,TRBJ2-2,CASQPNTGELFF,TGTGCCAGCCAACCGAACACCGGGGAGCTGTTTTTT
TRBD2,TRBV29-1,many,TRBJ2-1,CSVRPSGSSDEQFF,TGCAGCGTCCGCCCTAGCGGGAGTTCCGATGAGCAGTTCTTC
TRBD1,TRBV18,few,TRBJ2-6,CASSPGQVEGANVLTF,TGTGCCAGCTCACCGGGACAGGTCGAAGGGGCCAACGTCCTGACTTTC
.,TRBV12-3/TRBV12-4,many,TRBJ2-5,CASSLNGTPQETQYF,TGTGCCAGCAGTCTTAACGGGACGCCGCAAGAGACCCAGTACTTC
.,TRBV5-1,.,TRBJ1-5,CASSLAGQQPQHF,TGCGCCAGCAGCTTGGCGGGCCAGCAGCCCCAGCATTTT
.,TRBV14,few,TRBJ1-5,CASSQKEGGQPQHF,TGTGCCAGCAGCCAAAAGGAGGGGGGACAGCCCCAGCATTTT
TRBD2,TRBV7-2,few,TRBJ2-7,CASSPRTRIFHEQYF,TGTGCCAGCAGCCCCCGGACTAGAATATTCCACGAGCAGTACTTC
TRBD1,TRBV12-3/TRBV12-4,many,TRBJ1-4,CASSLSRGREKLFF,TGTGCCAGCAGTTTAAGCAGGGGGCGAGAAAAACTGTTTTTT
TRBD2,TRBV11-2,.,TRBJ2-1,CASSLALQRGAREQFF,TGTGCCAGCAGCTTAGCCCTCCAGCGGGGGGCTCGGGAGCAGTTCTTC
.,TRBV6-1,many,TRBJ2-2,CASDAPLQRKAGELFF,TGTGCCAGCGACGCCCCCCTCCAAAGGAAGGCCGGGGAGCTGTTTTTT
.,TRBV19,few,TRBJ2-1,CASSRVPQGGEQFF,TGTGCCAGTAGTCGGGTGCCCCAGGGTGGTGAGCAGTTCTTC
TRBD2,TRBV7-2,few,TRBJ2-7,CASSRTSGTPSYEQYF,TGTGCCAGCAGCCGGACTAGCGGGACACCCTCCTACGAGCAGTACTTC
TRBD1,TRBV14,.,TRBJ2-3,CASSRDRGIKKYF,TGTGCCAGCAGCCGGGACAGGGGGATTAAAAAGTATTTT
.,TRBV28,few,TRBJ1-4,CASRRGGVVGNEKLFF,TGTGCCAGCAGGAGGGGAGGGGTAGTCGGTAATGAAAAACTGTTTTTT
.,TRBV6-1,.,TRBJ2-5,CASRGAGHPGETQYF,TGTGCCAGCAGGGGAGCTGGACACCCGGGCGAGACCCAGTACTTC
.,TRBV20-1,.,TRBJ2-7,CSARHDRPGSREQYF,TGCAGTGCTAGACACGACAGGCCCGGCTCCCGCGAGCAGTACTTC
TRBD2,TRBV7-2,.,TRBJ2-3,CASSAGLATDTQYF,TGTGCCAGCAGCGCGGGACTAGCGACAGATACGCAGTATTTT
.,TRBV27,few,TRBJ2-6,CASSPMKGSSGANVLTF,TGTGCCAGCAGTCCCATGAAGGGGAGCTCTGGGGCCAACGTCCTGACTTTC
.,TRBV7-6,.,TRBJ2-1,CASSLELVSYNEQFF,TGTGCCAGCAGCTTAGAACTCGTTTCCTACAATGAGCAGTTCTTC
.,TRBV18,once,TRBJ2-6,CASSPQFQLSSGANVLTF,TGTGCCAGCTCACCACAGTTTCAGCTAAGCTCTGGGGCCAACGTCCTGACTTTC
.,TRBV28,few,TRBJ2-1,CASSTQGTSSYNEQFF,TGTGCCAGCAGTACTCAAGGGACGAGCTCCTACAATGAGCAGTTCTTC
TRBD1,TRBV10-3,many,TRBJ1-5,CAISQGAYSNQPQHF,TGTGCCATCAGTCAGGGGGCCTATAGCAATCAGCCCCAGCATTTT
TRBD2,TRBV7-2,.,TRBJ2-1,CASSRNPGLAGGGSYNEQFF,TGTGCCAGCAGCCGGAACCCGGGACTAGCGGGAGGGGGCTCCTACAATGAGCAGTTCTTC
.,TRBV9,few,TRBJ2-2,CASSVGGTSNTGELFF,TGTGCCAGCAGCGTAGGAGGGACTTCGAACACCGGGGAGCTGTTTTTT
.,TRBV5-5,.,TRBJ2-2,CASSLVTINTGELFF,TGTGCCAGCAGCTTGGTCACTATTAACACCGGGGAGCTGTTTTTT
TRBD1,TRBV28,.,TRBJ1-5,CASSLSTGVGQPQHF,TGTGCCAGCAGCCTGTCGACAGGGGTCGGTCAGCCCCAGCATTTT
.,TRBV7-9,many,TRBJ2-3,CASSPGPITDTQYF,TGTGCCAGCAGCCCCGGGCCGATCACAGATACGCAGTATTTT
TRBD1,TRBV15,few,TRBJ2-7,CATSRDRGEQYF,TGTGCCACCAGCAGGGACAGGGGCGAGCAGTACTTC